This TCR beta chain is from a study of blood T cell repertoires in COVID-19. Study context: Nucleic acid was either cDNA or gDNA, and it came from T cells, B-cell-depleted T cells, or PBMCs.

This CDR3 region has 17 residues. V trimming: 1 base; J trimming: 7 bases; junction bases outside the gene matches: 10. The germline V gene has CDR1 SGHTA and CDR2 FQGTGA. As originally analysed: Amplified reference gene primers provided the basis for estimating nucleated cell counts. This table comes from immunoSEQ multiplex PCR, and its TCRdb copy is limited to in-frame clones, with some not included. For V, J and clone size, that table is used; D and trimming come from the DNA. The sample records nearly 350,000 clones, about nine tenths being singletons. Patients in Seattle were enrolled during active infection, then followed longitudinally.

The sequencing input was peripheral blood. The V gene is TRBV7-3, the J gene TRBJ2-1; 10 bases agree with TRBD1. The source is a woman in her 70s with COVID-19, enrolled during active disease. CDR3: CASSLRGTGETRNEQFF. CDR3 sequence (DNA): TGTGCCAGCAGCTTAAGGGGGACAGGGGAGACTAGGAATGAGCAGTTCTTC.